This TCR beta chain stems from a study of beta chain features in type 1 diabetes. The overall study: Healthy donors resembled patients in age, gender and cell yields.

Germline V gives CDR1 SNHLY, CDR2 FYNNEI. The CDR3 runs 15 residues. V lost 6 bases and J lost 6, with 20 bases in between. Study-level points and caveats: Using cDNA template may skew counts toward highly expressing activated cells. Type 1 diabetes patients had TCRB CDR3s that were shorter (moderately but significantly so) in all four CD4+ subsets.

This clone was counted between two and nine times. Its antigen remains unidentified. Sequenced material consisted of expressed TCRB transcripts (all of the isolated RNA was reverse transcribed). Libraries were prepared by immunoSEQ multiplex PCR; TCRdb keeps only in-frame clonotypes and omits some of them. Altogether about 150,000 clones are present, roughly 11% being singletons, with the ten largest covering over 2%. This receptor was taken from a young man in good health. The sample comprised central memory CD4+ T cells from blood. The V gene is TRBV2, the J gene TRBJ1-2; D is possibly TRBD1 (6 bases). CDR3 residues: CASRPPGLGADGYTF. CDR3 nucleotide sequence: TGTGCCAGCAGGCCCCCGGGGCTGGGGGCGGATGGCTACACCTTC.